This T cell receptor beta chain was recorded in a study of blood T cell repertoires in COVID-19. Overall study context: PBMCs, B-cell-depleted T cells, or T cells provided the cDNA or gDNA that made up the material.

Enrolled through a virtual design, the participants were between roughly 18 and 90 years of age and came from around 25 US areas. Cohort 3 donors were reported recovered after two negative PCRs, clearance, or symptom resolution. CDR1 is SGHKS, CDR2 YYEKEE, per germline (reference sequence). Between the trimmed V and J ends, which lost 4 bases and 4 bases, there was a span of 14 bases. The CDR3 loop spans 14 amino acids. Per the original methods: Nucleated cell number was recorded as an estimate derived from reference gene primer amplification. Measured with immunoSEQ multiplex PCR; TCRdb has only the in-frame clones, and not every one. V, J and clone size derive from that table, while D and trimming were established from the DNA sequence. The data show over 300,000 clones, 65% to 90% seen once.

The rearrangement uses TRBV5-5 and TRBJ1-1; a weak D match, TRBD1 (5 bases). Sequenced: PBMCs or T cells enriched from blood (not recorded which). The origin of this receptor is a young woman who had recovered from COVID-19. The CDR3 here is CASSPLPGGTEAFF. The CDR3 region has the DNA TGTGCCAGCAGCCCTCTCCCGGGGGGCACTGAAGCTTTCTTT.